This T cell receptor (beta chain) derives from a study of blood T cell repertoires in COVID-19. The CDR3 runs 16 residues. CDR1 is SGHTA and CDR2 is FQGNSA in the germline V gene. J was trimmed by 4 bases and V by 4 bases; bases with no gene match: 6. The data were produced by immunoSEQ multiplex PCR, yet TCRdb's version contains in-frame clones alone and is incomplete. The table shows nearly 250,000 clones, with 86% occurring only once. This TCR derives from a woman between 45 and 65 years old who had recovered from COVID-19. The rearrangement uses TRBV7-2 and TRBJ2-2; 10 bases are shared with TRBD2. The sequenced sample consisted of PBMCs or T cells enriched from blood (not recorded which). The CDR3: CASSSLAGAGTGELFF. In DNA form, the CDR3 reads TGTGCCAGCAGCTCGCTAGCGGGAGCGGGCACCGGGGAGCTGTTTTTT. The entire variable domain, with the rest obtained from reference TRBV7-2 and TRBJ2-2, is as follows: GAGVSQSPSNKVTEKGKDVELRCDPISGHTALYWYRQSLGQGLEFLIYFQGNSAPDKSGLPSDRFSAERTGGSVSTLTIQRTQQEDSAVYLCASSSLAGAGTGELFFGEGSRLTVL.